This paragraph reports one T cell receptor beta chain. Its antigen remains unknown. Compared with germline, one end of the junction differs, possibly owing to a read error. A primer matching the constant region was used to make TCR beta cDNA from 450 to 500 ng of total RNA. Three nested multiplex PCR rounds of slightly modified ARM-PCR generated TCR beta libraries. The first two PCR rounds used TRBV1-TRBV30 primers with a Cbeta primer, 9 to 11 cycles each. MiXCR was run by TCRdb on the multiplex PCR reads, yielding one entry per CDR3 protein. The sample holds approximately 190,000 distinct CDR3 sequences, around four fifths seen once. It was from approximately 20-30 mg of unsorted bulk tissue that RNA and DNA were co-extracted. Whichever tumor sample was examined, it had over 80% viable tumor cells. This entry comes from a study of tumor-infiltrating lymphocytes in primary liver carcinoma. Study results and limitations: Tumors had a top-250-clone fraction that was significantly higher than blood (p = 0.039).

Germline CDR1 MNHEY, CDR2 SVGEGT. The CDR3 contains 16 residues. The rearrangement joins TRBV6-2 or TRBV6-3 to TRBJ2-1; 7 nucleotides agree with TRBD1. Sequencing was done on a sample of tumor tissue from primary liver carcinoma. This clonotype originated in a man aged 35 to 55 with primary liver carcinoma and hepatitis B virus infection. The CDR3 DNA reads TGTGCCAGCAGTCCGCCGGGACAGAGCTCCTACAATGAGAAGTTCTTC. Translation gives CASSPPGQSSYNEKFF.